Each of the 32 T cell receptor beta chains below was sequenced from the same sample in a study of T-cell memory formation after mild COVID-19. TCRdb passed the 5' RACE reads through MiXCR, listing each CDR3 protein once. The table shows 100,000 or so distinct CDR3 sequences, with around 10% occurring only once. Specimen: PBMCs or a T cell subset sorted from them (not recorded which). Source of these receptors: a man aged 18 to 30 who had mild COVID-19 (a few samples of this study predate the infection). Cell type and time point are not known.

This sequence joins TRBV4-1 and TRBJ1-6; 7 positions match TRBD1. V lost 3 bases to trimming and J lost 9 bases; unmatched junction nucleotides: 11. The CDR3 extends over 16 amino acids. The V gene's germline CDR1 is MGHRA and CDR2 YSYEKL. The CDR3 DNA is TGCGCCAGCAGCCAGACATGGGGGCAGGGGGGTTCACCCCTCCACTTT. Residues: CASSQTWGQGGSPLHF.

The V and J genes are TRBV9 and TRBJ2-3; the match to TRBD2 covers 8 bases. Germline lookup yields CDR1 SGDLS and CDR2 YYNGEE. This CDR3 contains 15 residues. With 3 bases clipped from V and 2 bases from J, the junction kept 5 bases outside the gene matches. CDR3 nucleotide sequence: TGTGCCAGCAGCGGGGCGGGGGGCCTCACAGATACGCAGTATTTT. It is translated as CASSGAGGLTDTQYF. Full variable domain (remainder filled in from reference TRBV9 and TRBJ2-3): DSGVTQTPKHLITATGQRVTLRCSPRSGDLSVYWYQQSLDQGLQFLIQYYNGEERAKGNILERFSAQQFPDLHSELNLSSLELGDSALYFCASSGAGGLTDTQYFGPGTRLTVL.

This clonotype was detected a few times. The chain has TRBV11-2 and TRBJ2-1; TRBD1 might be the D (7 bases). Trimming took off 0 bases at V and 8 bases at J, with 17 bases between the two ends. The length of the CDR3 is 16 residues. CDR1 is SGHAT, CDR2 FQNNGV, per germline. CDR3 bases: TGTGCCAGCAGCTTAGAACACCAGGAGGGGGCCTATGAGCAGTTCTTC. This gives the protein CASSLEHQEGAYEQFF.

In its sample, this clonotype was seen a few times. The chain couples TRBV6-1 to TRBJ1-5, with D unclear. Between the trimmed V and J ends, which lost 2 bases and 6 bases, there was a span of 11 bases. The V gene's germline CDR1 is MNHNS and CDR2 SASEGT. The CDR3 loop spans 14 amino acids. Written as DNA, the CDR3 is TGTGCCAGCAGTGAATGGGAAGGAGGTCAGCCCCAGCATTTT. Its protein is CASSEWEGGQPQHF.

The CDR3 coding sequence is TGTGCCAGCAGATTTAGCGGGGGTTACACAAACCACGAGCAGTACTTC. Translated, it gives CASRFSGGYTNHEQYF. The V gene is TRBV27, the J gene TRBJ2-7; TRBD2 aligns across 9 bases. The V and J ends lost 6 bases and 5 bases, in that order; junction bases with no gene match: 14. Per germline, CDR1 MNHEY and CDR2 SMNVEV (reference sequence). The CDR3 extends over 16 amino acids.

The chain uses TRBV29-1 and TRBJ1-4; possible D gene TRBD1, 5 bases. Trimming stripped 5 bases from V and 5 bases from J, with 12 bases between. The germline gives CDR1 SQVTM, CDR2 ANQGSEA. The CDR3 is 13 amino acids. CDR3 in amino acids: CSVRDGSNEKLFF. The CDR3 region has the DNA TGCAGCGTTAGGGACGGCTCCAATGAAAAACTGTTTTTT.

This clonotype was observed a handful of times. The chain links TRBV4-1 to TRBJ2-2; D remains unclear. This CDR3 has 16 amino acids. Germline values: CDR1 MGHRA, CDR2 YSYEKL. Trimming stripped 2 bases from V and 0 bases from J, with 10 bases between. The chain's CDR3 is CASSQHGPTNTGELFF. CDR3 DNA sequence: TGCGCCAGCAGCCAACACGGGCCCACGAACACCGGGGAGCTGTTTTTT.

V gene TRBV3-1 combines with J gene TRBJ2-5, with 11 bases aligning to TRBD2. The CDR3 extends over 15 amino acids. V lost 1 base to trimming and J lost 6 bases; unmatched junction nucleotides: 4. CDR1 and CDR2 from the germline V gene are LGHDT and YNNKEL (reference sequence). This CDR3 is CASSQGLAGSKTQYF. The CDR3 DNA is TGTGCCAGCAGCCAAGGACTAGCGGGGTCGAAGACCCAGTACTTC.

This chain joins TRBV6-5 and TRBJ2-7; 7 bases line up with TRBD2. The CDR3 runs to 18 residues. J lost 0 bases, V lost 2 bases, and 13 bases had no gene match. Germline V gene lookup returns CDR1 MNHEY and CDR2 SVGAGI. The CDR3 loop is CASSYLMIVPGGSYEQYF. The CDR3, as DNA: TGTGCCAGCAGTTACCTCATGATTGTCCCGGGGGGCTCCTACGAGCAGTACTTC.

The table lists this clonotype with a few counts. The CDR3 nucleotides are TGTGCCAGCAGCCAAGATATGGGGGCCCACTCTGGAAACACCATATATTTT. Translating it yields CASSQDMGAHSGNTIYF. The rearrangement uses TRBV4-2 and TRBJ1-3; possibly TRBD1 for D (6 bases). The germline V and J ends were trimmed by 0 bases and 0 bases, with 12 bases remaining between them. The CDR3 extends over 17 amino acids. Germline values: CDR1 LGHNA, CDR2 YNFKEQ.

The rearrangement uses TRBV12-3 or TRBV12-4 and TRBJ1-2; 11 nucleotides match TRBD1. The CDR3 extends over 15 amino acids. J lost 4 bases, V lost 8 bases, and 9 bases had no gene match. CDR3 protein: CASRPGTGGFYGYTF. CDR3 nucleotide sequence: TGTGCCAGCCGGCCCGGGACAGGGGGTTTCTATGGCTACACCTTC.

The chain is built from TRBV6-6 and TRBJ1-6; TRBD1 agrees at 8 bases. This CDR3 region has 14 residues. CDR1 is MNHNY and CDR2 is SVGAGI in the germline V gene (reference sequence). V dropped 5 bases and J dropped 5; count of bases not matched to a gene: 2. The CDR3, as DNA: TGTGCCAGCAGTACAGGGGGTAATAATTCACCCCTCCACTTT. As protein: CASSTGGNNSPLHF.

This clonotype was seen a few times. The gene calls are TRBV4-3 and TRBJ2-5; 8 bases agree with TRBD1. The V segment lost 0 bases and the J segment 5 bases; nucleotides outside the gene matches: 5. The CDR3 sequence is 15 residues long. The V gene's germline CDR1 is LGHNA and CDR2 YSLEER. Written as DNA, the CDR3 is TGCGCCAGCAGCCAAGACAGGGGGCGAATCGAGACCCAGTACTTC. As protein: CASSQDRGRIETQYF.

V gene TRBV6-5 combines with J gene TRBJ2-7; no clear D. Germline loops: CDR1 MNHEY, CDR2 SVGAGI. CDR3 length: 14 amino acids. Trimming cost V 0 bases and J 1 base, with 7 bases left between them. The DNA of the CDR3 is TGTGCCAGCAGTTACTCGGATGCATCCTACGAGCAGTACTTC. It translates to CASSYSDASYEQYF.

This clonotype was seen ten or more times. The gene calls are TRBV7-6 and TRBJ2-7; a possible D gene is TRBD2 (5 bases). Germline V gene sequence: CDR1 SGHVS, CDR2 FNYEAQ. The V end lost 5 bases, the J end lost 0 bases, and 11 bases lay between the germline ends. The CDR3 has 14 residues. The CDR3 protein is CASSPSGVSYEQYF. The CDR3 DNA is TGTGCCAGCAGCCCCTCCGGGGTCTCCTACGAGCAGTACTTC.

V is TRBV6-2 or TRBV6-3 and J is TRBJ1-1, with a tentative D call TRBD1 (6 bases). CDR1 and CDR2 from the germline V gene are MNHEY and SVGEGT. V was clipped by 4 bases and J by 2 bases, with 8 bases between them. The CDR3 contains 13 residues. In DNA, the CDR3 is TGTGCCAGCAGTTGGACAGCCAACACTGAAGCTTTCTTT. Translated: CASSWTANTEAFF.

This clonotype has a handful of counts. DNA for the CDR3: TGTGCCAGCAGCGGGGACCCCTCTCGGGATGAGCAGTTCTTC. Amino acid sequence: CASSGDPSRDEQFF. The rearrangement joins TRBV9 to TRBJ2-1; D may match TRBD1 or TRBD2 (5 bases each). CDR3 length: 14 amino acids. The V gene lost 3 bases and the J gene lost 8 bases, with 15 bases spanning the gap. CDR1 SGDLS and CDR2 YYNGEE come from the germline V gene.

The V and J genes are TRBV6-2 or TRBV6-3 and TRBJ2-1; a possible D gene is TRBD1 (6 bases). CDR1 MNHEY and CDR2 SVGEGT come from the germline V gene. This CDR3 region has 12 residues. V was trimmed by 6 bases and J by 9 bases, leaving 12 bases between them. The CDR3, as DNA: TGTGCCAGCAGCCCTGGGGGCTTTGAGCAGTTCTTC. Its translation: CASSPGGFEQFF.

This clonotype showed up just a few times. J is TRBJ1-3 and V is TRBV28, with D unresolved. The CDR3 has 15 residues. Germline V gene sequence: CDR1 MDHEN, CDR2 SYDVKM. V was cut by 1 base and J by 2 bases, with 9 bases left in between. The CDR3 sequence: CASSLSTGTGNTIYF. The CDR3 nucleotides are TGTGCCAGCAGTTTATCCACCGGAACTGGAAACACCATATATTTT.

This chain joins TRBV7-3 and TRBJ2-3; weak D call: TRBD1 (6 bases). Germline CDR1 is SGHTA and CDR2 is FQGTGA. The CDR3 spans 14 residues. The V gene lost 4 bases and the J gene lost 1 base, with 9 bases spanning the gap. In DNA form, the CDR3 reads TGTGCCAGCAGCTCCGGACAGCGCACAGATACGCAGTATTTT. This encodes CASSSGQRTDTQYF.

The sample holds a few counts of this clonotype. The chain carries TRBV6-2 or TRBV6-3 and TRBJ1-1, with D hard to call. V lost 8 bases and J lost 4, with 11 bases in between. The length of the CDR3 is 12 residues. Per the germline V gene, CDR1 is MNHEY and CDR2 is SVGEGT. CDR3 sequence: CASAFGGTEAFF. DNA for the CDR3: TGTGCCAGCGCGTTTGGTGGCACTGAAGCTTTCTTT.

The J gene is TRBJ1-5, the V gene TRBV7-2; 7 bases match TRBD1. The CDR3 loop spans 16 amino acids. CDR1 is SGHTA, CDR2 FQGNSA, per germline. Germline trimming cut 5 bases from V and 0 bases from J; bases unmatched to any gene: 7. The DNA for the CDR3 is TGTGCCAGCAGCCAGAGGGACAGCTATAGCAATCAGCCCCAGCATTTT. As protein: CASSQRDSYSNQPQHF.

This clonotype was counted a few times. The chain uses TRBV4-1 and TRBJ2-1; 12 positions match TRBD2. Germline V gene data show CDR1 as MGHRA and CDR2 as YSYEKL. The CDR3 runs to 15 residues. Trimming at V came to 5 bases and at J to 5 bases, leaving 4 bases not matched to a gene. The CDR3 DNA sequence: TGCGCCAGCAGCTCTGGACTAGCGGGGAACAATGAGCAGTTCTTC. Its translation: CASSSGLAGNNEQFF.

This clonotype was counted between two and nine times. V gene TRBV7-2 combines with J gene TRBJ2-1, with a tentative D call TRBD1 (6 bases). The CDR3 consists of 13 residues. Germline CDR1 SGHTA, CDR2 FQGNSA. Trimming shortened V by 0 bases and J by 10 bases, and 10 bases separated the two germline ends. The DNA of the CDR3 is TGTGCCAGCAGCTTAGCTTTCGGGACAGAGCAGTTCTTC. Its translation is CASSLAFGTEQFF.

The genes are TRBV6-2 or TRBV6-3 and TRBJ2-3; D ambiguous. Germline CDR1 reads MNHEY; CDR2 reads SVGEGT. CDR3 length equals 15 residues. V lost 6 bases and J lost 2, with 15 bases in between. DNA of the CDR3: TGTGCCAGCAGCACCCTCAAGGACCTCACAGATACGCAGTATTTT. It codes for CASSTLKDLTDTQYF.

The chain recombines TRBV7-6 with TRBJ2-7; TRBD2 agrees at 7 bases. The CDR3 length is 13 residues. Per the germline V gene, CDR1 is SGHVS and CDR2 is FNYEAQ. Trimming removed 2 bases from V and 5 bases from J; junction bases left unmatched: 3. This CDR3 reads CASSLRRGNEQYF. The CDR3 DNA follows: TGTGCCAGCAGCTTAAGGCGGGGGAACGAGCAGTACTTC.

The table lists this clonotype with many counts. The chain recombines TRBV7-9 with TRBJ2-1, with TRBD2 matching 11 bases. This CDR3 is 16 amino acids long. Trimming took 6 bases from V and 5 from J; bases not matched to a gene: 9. The germline V gene has CDR1 SEHNR and CDR2 FQNEAQ (reference sequence). CDR3 nucleotides: TGTGCCAGCAGTTTCCTGACTAGCGGGGTTCACAATGAGCAGTTCTTC. This translates into CASSFLTSGVHNEQFF. The full variable domain, completed using reference TRBV7-9 and TRBJ2-1, is DTGVSQNPRHKITKRGQNVTFRCDPISEHNRLYWYRQTLGQGPEFLTYFQNEAQLEKSRLLSDRFSAERPKGSFSTLEIQRTEQGDSAMYLCASSFLTSGVHNEQFFGPGTRLTVL.

The sample holds many counts of this clonotype. One end of the junction is discordant with germline, which a read error may explain. This rearrangement joins TRBV20-1 to TRBJ1-1, with TRBD1 as a possible D gene (5 bases). The CDR3 runs 15 residues. Per the germline V gene, CDR1 is DFQATT and CDR2 is SNEGSKA (reference sequence). The CDR3 loop reads CRASWTIQVDTEAFF. CDR3 nucleotide sequence: TGCAGGGCTAGCTGGACAATACAAGTCGACACTGAAGCTTTCTTT.

CDR3 coding DNA: TGTGCCAGCAGCTTGGGGTCAGGGGCTGGAAACACCATATATTTT. As protein: CASSLGSGAGNTIYF. The V gene is TRBV7-2, the J gene TRBJ1-3, with D possibly being TRBD1 (6 bases). Germline CDR1 is SGHTA and CDR2 is FQGNSA. This CDR3 is built from 15 residues. The V and J ends lost 3 bases and 2 bases respectively, with 11 bases between them.

In this sample, this clonotype turned up a few times. CDR3: CASSKTSARTGELFF. The CDR3 DNA is TGTGCCAGCAGTAAGACTAGCGCAAGAACCGGGGAGCTGTTTTTT. This chain joins TRBV12-3 or TRBV12-4 and TRBJ2-2, with 8 positions matching TRBD2. The CDR3 has 15 residues. J was trimmed by 5 bases and V by 5 bases; bases with no gene match: 7.

This clonotype appeared a few times. At one of its ends the junction is not consistent with the germline gene, which may arise from a read error. The chain links TRBV7-9 to TRBJ1-3; D is unresolved. This CDR3 region has 13 residues. Germline assignment: CDR1 SEHNR and CDR2 FQNEAQ (reference sequence). For the CDR3, the DNA is TGTGCCAGCAGCTTATATTCTGAAAACACCATATATTTT. It is translated as CASSLYSENTIYF.

The chain employs TRBV7-2 and TRBJ2-7; tentative D call: TRBD2 (5 bases). CDR1 and CDR2 from the germline V gene are SGHTA and FQGNSA. V lost 1 base and J lost 2, with 9 bases in between. The CDR3 spans 14 residues. This CDR3 reads CASSLGADPYEQYV. The CDR3 coding sequence is TGTGCCAGCAGCTTAGGAGCGGACCCCTACGAGCAGTACGTC.